The text below deals with one T cell receptor beta chain. Its target is unknown. The sample is drawn from a study of shared clonotypes between healthy human individuals. Study-wide results and caveats: Naive subsets generally had larger estimated richness than memory subsets.

CDR3 length: 13 amino acids. Germline values: CDR1 SGHDT, CDR2 YYEEEE. V dropped 3 bases and J dropped 4 bases, with 10 bases sitting between them. A CD45RA-negative memory subset and a CD45RA+ naive subset were separated from the CD4+ cells. The assay was immunoSEQ multiplex PCR, and TCRdb's table has in-frame clones only and misses some. The table lists 2 million to 3 million clones, 93% of them singletons, with roughly 0.39% in the top ten. This TCR was recovered from a man aged 18-30 years in good health. Some clones in this sample may be carry-over from other donors' samples. The sequencing sample was made of naive CD4+ T cells from PBMCs. Subset of the sample: CD45RA+ positively selected. J is TRBJ2-5 and V is TRBV5-6, with D hard to call. DNA of the CDR3: TGTGCCAGCAGCTCTCAGGTAGGAGAGACCCAGTACTTC. Its protein product is CASSSQVGETQYF.